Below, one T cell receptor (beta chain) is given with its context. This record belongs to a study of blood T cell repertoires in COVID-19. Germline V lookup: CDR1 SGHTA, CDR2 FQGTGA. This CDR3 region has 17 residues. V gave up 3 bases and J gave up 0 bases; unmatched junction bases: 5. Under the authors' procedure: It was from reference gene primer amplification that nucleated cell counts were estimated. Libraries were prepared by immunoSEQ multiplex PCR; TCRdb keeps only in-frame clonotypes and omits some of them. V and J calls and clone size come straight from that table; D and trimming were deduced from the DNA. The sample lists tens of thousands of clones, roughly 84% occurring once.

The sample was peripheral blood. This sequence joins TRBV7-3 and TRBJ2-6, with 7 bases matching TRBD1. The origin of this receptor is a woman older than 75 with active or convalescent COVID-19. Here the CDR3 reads CASSLPTGSSGANVLTF. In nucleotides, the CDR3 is TGTGCCAGCAGCTTGCCGACAGGGAGCTCTGGGGCCAACGTCCTGACTTTC.